These 13 T cell receptor beta chains originate from one sample sequenced in a study of Graves' ophthalmopathy and Graves' hyperthyroidism. Researchers took RNA transcripts and amplified TCR beta CDR3 regions from them. First-round RT-PCR with HTBI primers preceded a second-round multiplex PCR. TCRdb called the multiplex PCR reads again in MiXCR, with one record for every CDR3 protein. Of 300,000 or so distinct CDR3 sequences in the sample, around a sixth are singletons; the top ten hold 9% to 15%. The sample was peripheral blood. These receptors came from an adult man with Graves' ophthalmopathy.

This clonotype was seen many times. The rearrangement links TRBV29-1 to TRBJ2-5; tentative D call: TRBD2 (5 bases). This CDR3 comprises 14 residues. V was pared by 0 bases and J by 4 bases, with 12 bases between. CDR1 and CDR2 (germline): SQVTM, ANQGSEA. In DNA form, the CDR3 reads TGCAGCGTTGAAGATCCGGCGGGTATAGAGACCCAGTACTTC. Amino acids: CSVEDPAGIETQYF.

This clonotype was counted many times. This CDR3 reads CASSIPGLAGGDTGELFF. The CDR3 bases are TGTGCCAGCAGCATACCGGGACTAGCGGGGGGAGACACCGGGGAGCTGTTTTTT. The chain combines TRBV7-8 with TRBJ2-2, with 15 nucleotides matching TRBD2. The CDR3 length is 18 residues. The ends lost 5 bases at V and 3 bases at J; junction bases unmatched: 7. Per the germline V gene, CDR1 is SGHVS and CDR2 is FQNEAQ.

This clonotype occurred many times. The chain links TRBV30 to TRBJ2-7, with D possibly TRBD1 on 6 matching bases. The V end was cut by 4 bases, the J end by 4 bases, with 26 bases between. Germline CDR1 GTSNPN, CDR2 SVGIG (reference sequence). This CDR3 spans 17 amino acids. The CDR3 nucleotides are TGTGCCTGGACGTCGCTTATCCCAGGGGTCCGCCTGTACGAGCAGTACTTC. This encodes CAWTSLIPGVRLYEQYF.

Many counts were recorded for this clonotype. The chain employs TRBV6-2 or TRBV6-3 and TRBJ2-7, with TRBD2 identical over 7 bases. Germline CDR1 is MNHEY and CDR2 is SVGEGT. J gave up 2 bases and V 0 bases, and 19 bases lay outside the gene matches. The CDR3 length is 20 residues. CDR3 DNA sequence: TGTGCCAGCAGTTACTCGGGGACTATAGGCGGGAGATCAGTTCCCTACGAGCAGTACTTC. Its translation is CASSYSGTIGGRSVPYEQYF.

This clonotype has ten or more counts. The CDR3 nucleotides are TGTGCCAGCAGTTACCCGACAGACCTCGAGCAGTACTTC. It is translated as CASSYPTDLEQYF. The chain recombines TRBV6-2 or TRBV6-3 with TRBJ2-7; TRBD1 might be the D (5 bases). This CDR3 is 13 amino acids long. Deletions cut 2 bases from V and 6 bases from J, with 11 bases between. Germline V gene sequence: CDR1 MNHEY, CDR2 SVGEGT.

This clonotype was recorded many times. This sequence joins TRBV25-1 and TRBJ2-5; tentatively, D is TRBD2 (6 bases). Germline loops: CDR1 MGHDK, CDR2 SYGVNS. The CDR3 runs to 15 residues. Trimming took off 0 bases at V and 2 bases at J, with 10 bases between the two ends. This CDR3 is CASSEYIGTQETQYF. CDR3 DNA: TGTGCCAGCAGTGAATATATTGGGACTCAAGAGACCCAGTACTTC.

This clonotype was counted many times. V and J are TRBV6-2 or TRBV6-3 and TRBJ2-7; D unclear. Germline V lookup: CDR1 MNHEY, CDR2 SVGEGT. The germline V and J ends were trimmed by 0 bases and 6 bases, with 12 bases remaining between them. CDR3 length equals 14 residues. CDR3: CASSYSSGLGEQYF. CDR3 nucleotide sequence: TGTGCCAGCAGTTACTCGAGTGGCTTGGGCGAGCAGTACTTC.

The table lists this clonotype with many counts. The gene calls are TRBV20-1 and TRBJ2-5; 11 nucleotides agree with TRBD1. Per germline, CDR1 DFQATT and CDR2 SNEGSKA (reference sequence). The CDR3 runs to 15 residues. J gave up 4 bases and V 6 bases, and 10 bases lay outside the gene matches. CDR3 residues: CSATGTGGDGETQYF. The CDR3 bases are TGCAGTGCGACCGGGACAGGGGGGGATGGAGAGACCCAGTACTTC.

About this clonotype: This may be a read error: a much more frequent sequence differs by one nucleotide. This rearrangement joins TRBV29-1 to TRBJ2-5; maybe TRBD2 (6 bases). The CDR3 length is 12 residues. Germline CDR1 is SQVTM and CDR2 is ANQGSEA. V lost 7 bases to trimming and J lost 1 base, with 10 bases between them. CDR3 in DNA: TGCAGCGAGGGACTGGTCCAAGAGACCCAGTACTTC. This encodes CSEGLVQETQYF. Full variable domain (missing parts from reference TRBV29-1 and TRBJ2-5): SAVISQKPSRDICQRGTSLTIQCQVDSQVTMMFWYRQQPGQSLTLIATANQGSEATYESGFVIDKFPISRPNLTFSTLTVSNMSPEDSSIYLCSEGLVQETQYFGPGTRLLVL.

This clonotype was recorded many times. This chain joins TRBV20-1 and TRBJ2-2, with 10 bases that match TRBD2. The J segment lost 4 bases and the V segment lost 1 base, leaving 3 bases of the junction unmatched. The CDR3 is made up of 15 amino acids. The germline gives CDR1 DFQATT, CDR2 SNEGSKA (reference sequence). Here the CDR3 DNA reads TGCAGTGCTAGAGTCCGGACTAGCGGCACCGGGGAGCTGTTTTTT. Residues: CSARVRTSGTGELFF.

In its sample, this clonotype was seen many times. The genes are TRBV29-1 and TRBJ2-5, with 7 bases aligning to TRBD1. Trimming at V came to 4 bases and at J to 7 bases, leaving 3 bases not matched to a gene. From germline, CDR1 is SQVTM and CDR2 ANQGSEA. The CDR3 contains 11 residues. The CDR3 reads CSVVPGGTQYF. CDR3 nucleotide sequence: TGCAGCGTTGTCCCAGGGGGGACCCAGTACTTC.

This clonotype was recorded many times. The chain has TRBV18 and TRBJ2-2; 7 nucleotides match TRBD2. Trimming cost V 4 bases and J 5 bases; bases outside gene matches: 13. Germline V lookup: CDR1 KGHSH, CDR2 LQKENI. CDR3 size: 17 residues. DNA for the CDR3: TGTGCCAGCTCACGGACGTCTAGCGGTCCGGAGACCGGGGAGCTGTTTTTT. It encodes CASSRTSSGPETGELFF.

This clonotype was seen a single time. The chain employs TRBV6-1 and TRBJ2-5, with D perhaps being TRBD1 or TRBD2 (5 bases each). Trimming took 11 bases from V and 3 from J, leaving 10 bases between them. This CDR3 has 11 residues. The germline V gene has CDR1 MNHNS and CDR2 SASEGT. CDR3 residues: CAGTREETQYF. CDR3 in DNA: TGTGCCGGGACGAGAGAAGAGACCCAGTACTTC.